This passage covers 26 T cell receptor beta chains from one sample sequenced in a study of control samples from healthy donors and cancer patients. Assay used: immunoSEQ multiplex PCR; TCRdb lists only in-frame clones, some missing. The data contain 100,000 to 150,000 clones, approximately 92% of them singletons. The sample comprised blood. These TCRs come from a man aged 35 to 55 in good health.

The rearrangement uses TRBV19 and TRBJ2-3; tentative D call: TRBD1 (5 bases). This CDR3 comprises 13 residues. Trimming shortened V by 7 bases and J by 5 bases, and 13 bases separated the two germline ends. Germline CDR1 reads LNHDA; CDR2 reads SQIVND (reference sequence). In DNA, the CDR3 is TGTGCCAGTACGATTCAGGGTGGAGATACGCAGTATTTT. It yields the protein CASTIQGGDTQYF.

J is TRBJ1-6 and V is TRBV29-1, with 7 positions matching TRBD1. CDR3 size: 13 residues. J gave up 7 bases and V 6 bases, and 6 bases lay outside the gene matches. Germline CDR1 reads SQVTM; CDR2 reads ANQGSEA. This CDR3 is CSVQGQPNSPLHF. The DNA of the CDR3 is TGCAGCGTCCAGGGACAGCCGAATTCACCCCTCCACTTT. Filled out from reference TRBV29-1 and TRBJ1-6, the complete variable domain reads SAVISQKPSRDICQRGTSLTIQCQVDSQVTMMFWYRQQPGQSLTLIATANQGSEATYESGFVIDKFPISRPNLTFSTLTVSNMSPEDSSIYLCSVQGQPNSPLHFGNGTRLTVT.

This clone has a single count. In DNA, the CDR3 is TGCGCCAGCAGTGAGCAACGGCCCGACCAAGAGACCCAGTACTTC. This gives the protein CASSEQRPDQETQYF. This sequence joins TRBV10-2 and TRBJ2-5; no firm D call. The germline gives CDR1 WSHSY, CDR2 SAAADI. The length of the CDR3 is 15 residues. The ends were cut back, 2 bases at V and 0 bases at J, with 10 bases in the middle.

The rearrangement links TRBV7-6 to TRBJ1-1; D call uncertain. CDR1 and CDR2 from the germline V gene are SGHVS and FNYEAQ. CDR3 length: 15 amino acids. Trimming left V 5 bases short and J 0 bases short, with 13 bases between. The CDR3 bases are TGTGCCAGCAGCCAATGGACGGCTATGAACACTGAAGCTTTCTTT. It translates to CASSQWTAMNTEAFF.

Only one count was recorded for this clone. In DNA, the CDR3 is TGTGCCAGCAGCGTGCGGGGACCAACCGGGGAGCTGTTTTTT. It codes for CASSVRGPTGELFF. J is TRBJ2-2 and V is TRBV9, with D possibly TRBD2 on 6 matching bases. CDR1 and CDR2 (germline): SGDLS, YYNGEE. CDR3 length: 14 amino acids. The ends were cut back, 2 bases at V and 5 bases at J, with 10 bases in the middle.

This chain links TRBV24-1 with TRBJ2-2; D assignment may be TRBD1 or TRBD2 (6 bases each). Per the germline V gene, CDR1 is KGHDR and CDR2 is SFDVKD. This CDR3 contains 14 residues. V lost 9 bases and J 0 bases, leaving 10 bases between the germline ends. The CDR3 reads CATRGTSNTGELFF. In DNA form, the CDR3 reads TGTGCCACCCGCGGGACATCGAACACCGGGGAGCTGTTTTTT.

V is TRBV7-9 and J is TRBJ2-3; a possible D gene is TRBD2 (6 bases). CDR3 length: 13 residues. The germline gives CDR1 SEHNR, CDR2 FQNEAQ (reference sequence). V was pared by 5 bases and J by 6 bases, with 12 bases between. The CDR3 DNA is TGTGCCAGCAGCCGCCCGGGGAGGGATACGCAGTATTTT. Its protein is CASSRPGRDTQYF. The complete variable domain, with remaining parts taken from reference TRBV7-9 and TRBJ2-3, reads DTGVSQNPRHKITKRGQNVTFRCDPISEHNRLYWYRQTLGQGPEFLTYFQNEAQLEKSRLLSDRFSAERPKGSFSTLEIQRTEQGDSAMYLCASSRPGRDTQYFGPGTRLTVL.

The V gene is TRBV19, the J gene TRBJ2-4; possible D gene TRBD1, 5 bases. Per the germline V gene, CDR1 is LNHDA and CDR2 is SQIVND (reference sequence). Trimming shortened V by 1 base and J by 6 bases, and 10 bases separated the two germline ends. The CDR3 extends over 14 amino acids. The CDR3 loop reads CASSIGRDRNIQYF. CDR3 DNA: TGTGCCAGTAGTATAGGGAGAGACAGAAACATTCAGTACTTC.

The rearrangement uses TRBV27 and TRBJ2-2, with 9 bases that match TRBD1. CDR1 and CDR2 (germline): MNHEY, SMNVEV (reference sequence). V dropped 2 bases and J dropped 5; count of bases not matched to a gene: 6. This CDR3 contains 16 residues. The DNA for the CDR3 is TGTGCCAGCAGTTTACCTACCGGGACAGGGACCGGGGAGCTGTTTTTT. The encoded protein is CASSLPTGTGTGELFF.

The CDR3 loop reads CASSLGGTKETQYF. The CDR3 DNA reads TGTGCCAGCAGCTTGGGTGGGACCAAAGAGACCCAGTACTTC. J is TRBJ2-5 and V is TRBV5-4; D tentatively reads TRBD1 or TRBD2 (5 bases each). The CDR3 loop spans 14 amino acids. The germline V gene encodes CDR1 SGHNT and CDR2 YYREEE (reference sequence). Trimming removed 0 bases at V and 3 bases at J, with 9 bases between.

This clone was counted once. This rearrangement joins TRBV29-1 to TRBJ2-5, with a possible D match to TRBD2 (5 bases). Germline CDR1 SQVTM, CDR2 ANQGSEA. Between the trimmed V and J ends, which lost 4 bases and 4 bases, there was a span of 10 bases. The CDR3 contains 12 residues. In DNA form, the CDR3 reads TGCAGCGTTGTTCGTGGAGGAGAGACCCAGTACTTC. Protein sequence: CSVVRGGETQYF.

The chain employs TRBV7-9 and TRBJ1-2, with D perhaps TRBD1 (5 bases). V gave up 1 base and J gave up 8 bases, with 11 bases separating them. CDR3 length: 13 amino acids. Germline lookup yields CDR1 SEHNR and CDR2 FQNEAQ (reference sequence). CDR3 sequence (DNA): TGTGCCAGCAGCTTAGTTGGAGGGACCGGCTACACCTTC. Translating it yields CASSLVGGTGYTF.

The chain joins TRBV7-8 to TRBJ2-3; no clear D gene. The CDR3 consists of 12 residues. Germline V gene lookup returns CDR1 SGHVS and CDR2 FQNEAQ. Trimming removed 5 bases from V and 5 bases from J, with 8 bases in between. The CDR3 reads CASSPLRDTQYF. CDR3 coding DNA: TGTGCCAGCAGCCCGCTTAGAGATACGCAGTATTTT.

This chain joins TRBV3-1 (or the pseudogene TRBV3-2) and TRBJ1-4; D might be TRBD1 (6 bases). V was pared by 4 bases and J by 10 bases, with 10 bases between. The CDR3 runs to 12 residues. CDR1 and CDR2 (germline): LGHDT, YNNKEL (reference sequence). CDR3 sequence (DNA): TGTGCCAGCAGCCCTTCAGGGGTAAAACTGTTTTTT. This encodes CASSPSGVKLFF.

The chain couples TRBV3-1 (or the pseudogene TRBV3-2) to TRBJ1-2, with D perhaps matching TRBD1 (6 bases). Germline V gene data show CDR1 as LGHDT and CDR2 as YNNKEL (reference sequence). Trimming took off 1 base at V and 4 bases at J, with 10 bases between the two ends. The CDR3 contains 14 residues. In DNA, the CDR3 is TGTGCCAGCAGCCAAGGGGGGCAGGTCTATGGCTACACCTTC. Its protein is CASSQGGQVYGYTF.

The V gene is TRBV5-1, the J gene TRBJ1-2; possibly TRBD1 for D (5 bases). Germline CDR1 and CDR2: SGHRS and YFSETQ. V was trimmed by 2 bases and J by 3 bases, leaving 17 bases between them. This CDR3 is built from 16 residues. The CDR3 here is CASSLNTDTVDYGYTF. As DNA, the CDR3 is TGCGCCAGCAGCTTAAATACGGACACCGTAGACTATGGCTACACCTTC.

The chain combines TRBV4-1 with TRBJ2-1, with 8 bases lining up with TRBD2. The CDR3 consists of 17 residues. V was clipped by 1 base and J by 2 bases; unmatched bases: 7. CDR1 MGHRA and CDR2 YSYEKL come from the germline V gene. CDR3: CASSQVGSGAPYNEQFF. DNA for the CDR3: TGCGCCAGCAGCCAAGTGGGTAGCGGGGCCCCCTACAATGAGCAGTTCTTC.

The chain has TRBV7-9 and TRBJ2-7, with 7 bases that match TRBD2. The CDR3 has 14 residues. Trimming took 7 bases from V and 2 from J; bases not matched to a gene: 8. The germline V gene encodes CDR1 SEHNR and CDR2 FQNEAQ (reference sequence). DNA of the CDR3: TGTGCCAGCAACCTAGCGGCCGGGACCTACGAGCAGTACTTC. Its protein product is CASNLAAGTYEQYF.

CDR3 coding DNA: TGTGCCAGCAGTCCAACGGGACAGTACAACACTGAAGCTTTCTTT. This gives the protein CASSPTGQYNTEAFF. This sequence joins TRBV27 and TRBJ1-1; 7 nucleotides line up with TRBD1. The CDR3 runs to 15 residues. Germline V gene data show CDR1 as MNHEY and CDR2 as SMNVEV (reference sequence). After removal of 5 bases from V and 2 bases from J, the junction contained 8 bases not matched to a gene.

J is TRBJ1-1 and V is TRBV15, with D unclear. CDR3 length equals 12 residues. Germline V gives CDR1 LNHNV, CDR2 YYDKDF (reference sequence). V was pared by 3 bases and J by 4 bases, with 6 bases between. The CDR3 DNA follows: TGTGCCACCAGCAGGGATTTCACTGAAGCTTTCTTT. This translates into CATSRDFTEAFF. Looking up the rest from reference TRBV15 and TRBJ1-1 gives the full variable domain: DAMVIQNPRYQVTQFGKPVTLSCSQTLNHNVMYWYQQKSSQAPKLLFHYYDKDFNNEADTPDNFQSRRPNTSFCFLDIRSPGLGDTAMYLCATSRDFTEAFFGQGTRLTVV.

J is TRBJ2-5 and V is TRBV7-2, with 10 bases matching TRBD2. The germline V gene encodes CDR1 SGHTA and CDR2 FQGNSA. The CDR3 has 14 residues. V shed 2 bases, J shed 7 bases, and the junction held 4 bases outside the gene matches. The CDR3 DNA reads as TGTGCCAGCAGCTTAACTAGCGGGGTAGGGACCCAGTACTTC. It encodes CASSLTSGVGTQYF. Based on the CDR3 plus reference TRBV7-2 and TRBJ2-5, the full variable domain is GAGVSQSPSNKVTEKGKDVELRCDPISGHTALYWYRQSLGQGLEFLIYFQGNSAPDKSGLPSDRFSAERTGGSVSTLTIQRTQQEDSAVYLCASSLTSGVGTQYFGPGTRLLVL.

The V call is TRBV19, the J call TRBJ1-5, with D unresolved. The CDR3 contains 14 residues. The germline gives CDR1 LNHDA, CDR2 SQIVND (reference sequence). Trimming took off 1 base at V and 4 bases at J, with 8 bases between the two ends. In DNA, the CDR3 is TGTGCCAGTAGTATAGCTTCACTAAATCAGCCCCAGCATTTT. Protein: CASSIASLNQPQHF.

The genes are TRBV9 and TRBJ2-3, with D perhaps given as TRBD1 or TRBD2 (5 bases each). From germline, CDR1 is SGDLS and CDR2 YYNGEE. This CDR3 has 14 residues. V lost 3 bases and J lost 2, with 10 bases in between. CDR3 sequence (DNA): TGTGCCAGCAGCGCTGAGGGGACCACAGATACGCAGTATTTT. Encoded protein: CASSAEGTTDTQYF.

The chain joins TRBV27 to TRBJ2-1, with 7 positions matching TRBD1. J was trimmed by 4 bases and V by 5 bases; bases with no gene match: 5. The CDR3 has 14 amino acids. Germline CDR1 reads MNHEY; CDR2 reads SMNVEV (reference sequence). CDR3 sequence (DNA): TGTGCCAGCAGTCCCGGGACAGAGTACAATGAGCAGTTCTTC. This gives the protein CASSPGTEYNEQFF.

The chain joins TRBV6-5 to TRBJ1-6, with 8 bases matching TRBD1. Germline CDR1 reads MNHEY; CDR2 reads SVGAGI. Trimming at V came to 7 bases and at J to 11 bases, leaving 7 bases not matched to a gene. This CDR3 has 13 amino acids. CDR3 sequence: CASMTGAVPPLHF. The CDR3 nucleotides read TGTGCCAGCATGACAGGGGCCGTTCCACCCCTCCACTTT.

Here the CDR3 DNA reads TGTGCCAGCAGCCCGCAGGGGTGGTCCCCAGCAGATACGCAGTATTTT. This encodes CASSPQGWSPADTQYF. This rearrangement joins TRBV11-2 to TRBJ2-3; weak D call: TRBD1 (6 bases). This CDR3 contains 16 residues. Trimming took off 5 bases at V and 4 bases at J, with 19 bases between the two ends. CDR1 SGHAT and CDR2 FQNNGV come from the germline V gene.